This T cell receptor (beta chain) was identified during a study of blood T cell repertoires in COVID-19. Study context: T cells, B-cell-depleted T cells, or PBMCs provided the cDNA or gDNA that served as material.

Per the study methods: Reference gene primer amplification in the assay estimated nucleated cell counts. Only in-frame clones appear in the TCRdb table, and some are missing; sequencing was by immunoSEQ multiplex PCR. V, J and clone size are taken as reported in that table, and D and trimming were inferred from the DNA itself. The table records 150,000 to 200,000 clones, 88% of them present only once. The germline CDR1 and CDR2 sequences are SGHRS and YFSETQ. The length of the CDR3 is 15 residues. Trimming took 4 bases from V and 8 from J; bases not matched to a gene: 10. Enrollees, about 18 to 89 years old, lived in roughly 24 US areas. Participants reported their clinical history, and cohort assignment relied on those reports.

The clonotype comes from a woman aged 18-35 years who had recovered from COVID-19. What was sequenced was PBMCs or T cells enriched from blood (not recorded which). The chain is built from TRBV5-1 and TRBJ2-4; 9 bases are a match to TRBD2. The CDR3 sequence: CASSLGGGRADIQYF. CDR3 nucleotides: TGCGCCAGCAGCCTCGGAGGCGGGAGGGCCGACATTCAGTACTTC.